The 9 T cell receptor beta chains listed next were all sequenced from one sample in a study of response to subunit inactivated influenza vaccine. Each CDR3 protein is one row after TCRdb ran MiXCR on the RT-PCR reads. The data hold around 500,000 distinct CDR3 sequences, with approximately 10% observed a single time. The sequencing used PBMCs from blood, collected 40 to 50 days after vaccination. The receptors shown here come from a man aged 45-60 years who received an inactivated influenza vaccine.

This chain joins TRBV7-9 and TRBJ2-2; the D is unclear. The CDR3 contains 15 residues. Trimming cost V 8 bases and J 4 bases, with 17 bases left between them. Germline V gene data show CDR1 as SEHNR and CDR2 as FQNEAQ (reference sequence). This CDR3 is CASRPYDTFTGELFF. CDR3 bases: TGTGCCAGCCGCCCTTACGACACCTTCACCGGGGAGCTGTTTTTT.

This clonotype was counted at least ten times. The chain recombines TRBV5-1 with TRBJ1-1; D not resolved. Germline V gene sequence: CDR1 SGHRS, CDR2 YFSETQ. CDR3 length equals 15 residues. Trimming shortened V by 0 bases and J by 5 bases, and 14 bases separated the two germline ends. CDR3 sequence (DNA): TGCGCCAGCAGCTTGGATCCGGGCAGGAGGACTGAAGCTTTCTTT. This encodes CASSLDPGRRTEAFF. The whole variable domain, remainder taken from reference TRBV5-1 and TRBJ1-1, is KAGVTQTPRYLIKTRGQQVTLSCSPISGHRSVSWYQQTPGQGLQFLFEYFSETQRNKGNFPGRFSGRQFSNSRSEMNVSTLELGDSALYLCASSLDPGRRTEAFFGQGTRLTVV.

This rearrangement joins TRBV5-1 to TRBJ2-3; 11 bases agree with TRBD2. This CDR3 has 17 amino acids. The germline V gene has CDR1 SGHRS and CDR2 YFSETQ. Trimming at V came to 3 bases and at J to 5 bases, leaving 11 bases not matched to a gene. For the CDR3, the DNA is TGCGCCAGCAGCTCACTCACTAGCGGGGGCGGGGGAGATACGCAGTATTTT. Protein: CASSSLTSGGGGDTQYF.

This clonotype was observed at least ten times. The CDR3 bases are TGTGCCAGCAGTCCCCCCGGAGGATACTATGGCTACACCTTC. This sequence encodes CASSPPGGYYGYTF. This chain joins TRBV12-3 or TRBV12-4 and TRBJ1-2; D is ambiguous. There are 14 residues in the CDR3. The V end lost 5 bases, the J end lost 3 bases, and 13 bases lay between the germline ends.

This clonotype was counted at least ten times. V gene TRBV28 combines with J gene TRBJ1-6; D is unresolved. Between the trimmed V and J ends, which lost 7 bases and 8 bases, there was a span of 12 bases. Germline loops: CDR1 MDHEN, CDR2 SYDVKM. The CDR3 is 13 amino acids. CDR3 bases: TGTGCCAGCATGCAACCGGATCATTCACCCCTCCACTTT. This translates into CASMQPDHSPLHF.

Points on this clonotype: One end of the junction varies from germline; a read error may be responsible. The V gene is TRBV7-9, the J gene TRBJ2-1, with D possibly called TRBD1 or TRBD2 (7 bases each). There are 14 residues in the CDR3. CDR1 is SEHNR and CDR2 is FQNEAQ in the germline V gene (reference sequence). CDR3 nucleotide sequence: TGTGCCAGCACCCAGGGGGGGTTATCCAGTGAGAAGTTCTTC. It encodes CASTQGGLSSEKFF.

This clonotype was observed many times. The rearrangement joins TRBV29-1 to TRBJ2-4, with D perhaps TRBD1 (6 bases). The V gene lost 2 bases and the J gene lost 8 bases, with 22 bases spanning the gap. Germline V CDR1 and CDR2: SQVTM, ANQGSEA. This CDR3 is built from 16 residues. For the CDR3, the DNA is TGCAGCGTTGAAACGGGTGGCGGAGGACAGTGGGACATTCAGTACTTC. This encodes CSVETGGGGQWDIQYF.

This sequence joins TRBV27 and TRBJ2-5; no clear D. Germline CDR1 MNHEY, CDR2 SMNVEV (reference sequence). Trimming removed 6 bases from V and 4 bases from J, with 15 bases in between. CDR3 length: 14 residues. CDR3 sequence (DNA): TGTGCCAGCAGCCCCGGGCTCCCGGCAGAGACCCAGTACTTC. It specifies CASSPGLPAETQYF.

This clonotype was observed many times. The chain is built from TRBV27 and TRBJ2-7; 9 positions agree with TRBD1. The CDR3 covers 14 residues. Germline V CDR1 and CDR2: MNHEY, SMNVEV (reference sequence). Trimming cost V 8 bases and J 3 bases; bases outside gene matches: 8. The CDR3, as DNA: TGTGCCAGCTCATGGGGGGGACAGGGCTACGAGCAGTACTTC. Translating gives CASSWGGQGYEQYF.